This TCR beta chain was recovered during a study of T cell responses to AZD1222 COVID-19 vaccine. Trimming removed 0 bases at V and 11 bases at J, with 8 bases between. This CDR3 is built from 13 residues. Germline V gene data show CDR1 as LNHNV and CDR2 as YYDKDF (reference sequence). A note on this clone: Its specificity is unknown.

Study findings and constraints: Every sample of the repertoires postdated the peak T cell response. Breadth and depth of Spike-specific TCRs rose after two AZD1222 doses.

Libraries were prepared by immunoSEQ multiplex PCR; TCRdb keeps only in-frame clonotypes and omits some of them. The sample has under 100,000 clones, over 70% seen once; the top ten hold about 15%. This chain links TRBV15 with TRBJ1-6, with D hard to call. The material was peripheral blood, obtained on day 0 of AZD1222 vaccination. The source of this sequence is an adult in good health. DNA for the CDR3: TGTGCCACCAGCAGAGAATTGCGTCCACCCCTCCACTTT. This sequence encodes CATSRELRPPLHF. The variable domain in full, with the rest retrieved from reference TRBV15 and TRBJ1-6, is DAMVIQNPRYQVTQFGKPVTLSCSQTLNHNVMYWYQQKSSQAPKLLFHYYDKDFNNEADTPDNFQSRRPNTSFCFLDIRSPGLGDTAMYLCATSRELRPPLHFGNGTRLTVT.